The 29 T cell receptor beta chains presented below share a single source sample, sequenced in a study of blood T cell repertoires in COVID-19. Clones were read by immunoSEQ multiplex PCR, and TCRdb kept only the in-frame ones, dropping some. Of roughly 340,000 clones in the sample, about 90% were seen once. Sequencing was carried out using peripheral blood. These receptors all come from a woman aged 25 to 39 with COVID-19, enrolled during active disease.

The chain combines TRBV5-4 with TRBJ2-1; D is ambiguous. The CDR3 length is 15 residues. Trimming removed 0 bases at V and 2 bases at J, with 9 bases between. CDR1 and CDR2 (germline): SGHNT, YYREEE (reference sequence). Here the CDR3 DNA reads TGTGCCAGCAGCTTGGAGGCGGCGACCTACAATGAGCAGTTCTTC. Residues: CASSLEAATYNEQFF.

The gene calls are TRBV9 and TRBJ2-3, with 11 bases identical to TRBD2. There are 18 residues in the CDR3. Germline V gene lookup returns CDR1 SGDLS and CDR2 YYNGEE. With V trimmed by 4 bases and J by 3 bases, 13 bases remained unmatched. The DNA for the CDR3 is TGTGCCAGCAGCACCCCCCACGTGCGACTAGCGGGAACAGATACGCAGTATTTT. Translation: CASSTPHVRLAGTDTQYF.

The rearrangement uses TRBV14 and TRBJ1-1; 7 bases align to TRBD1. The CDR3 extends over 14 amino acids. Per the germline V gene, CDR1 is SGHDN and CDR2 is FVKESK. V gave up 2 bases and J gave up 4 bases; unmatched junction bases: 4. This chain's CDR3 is CASSQPGGGTEAFF. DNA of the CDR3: TGTGCCAGCAGCCAACCAGGGGGAGGCACTGAAGCTTTCTTT.

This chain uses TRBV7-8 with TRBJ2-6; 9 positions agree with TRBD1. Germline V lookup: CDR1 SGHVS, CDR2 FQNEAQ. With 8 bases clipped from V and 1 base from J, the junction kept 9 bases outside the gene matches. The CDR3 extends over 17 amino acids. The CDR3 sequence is CASRNSGQGSGANVLTF. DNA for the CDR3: TGTGCCAGCCGTAACTCTGGACAGGGGTCTGGGGCCAACGTCCTGACTTTC.

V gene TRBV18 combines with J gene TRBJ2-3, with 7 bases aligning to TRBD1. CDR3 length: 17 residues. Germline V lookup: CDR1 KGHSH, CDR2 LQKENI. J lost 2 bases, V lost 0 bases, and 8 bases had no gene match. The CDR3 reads CASSPPTGVPPTDTQYF. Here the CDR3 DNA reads TGTGCCAGCTCACCACCTACAGGGGTCCCCCCCACAGATACGCAGTATTTT. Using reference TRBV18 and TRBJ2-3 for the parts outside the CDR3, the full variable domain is NAGVMQNPRHLVRRRGQEARLRCSPMKGHSHVYWYRQLPEEGLKFMVYLQKENIIDESGMPKERFSAEFPKEGPSILRIQQVVRGDSAAYFCASSPPTGVPPTDTQYFGPGTRLTVL.

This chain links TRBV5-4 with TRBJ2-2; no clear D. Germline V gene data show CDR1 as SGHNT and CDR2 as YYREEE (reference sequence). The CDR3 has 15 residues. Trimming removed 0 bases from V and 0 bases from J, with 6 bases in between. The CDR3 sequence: CASSLDNPNTGELFF. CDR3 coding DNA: TGTGCCAGCAGCTTGGACAATCCGAACACCGGGGAGCTGTTTTTT.

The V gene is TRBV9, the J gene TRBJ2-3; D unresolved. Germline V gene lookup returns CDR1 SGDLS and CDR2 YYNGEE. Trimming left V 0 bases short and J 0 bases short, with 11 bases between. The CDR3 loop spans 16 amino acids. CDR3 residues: CASSVGYLGSTDTQYF. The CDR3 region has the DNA TGTGCCAGCAGCGTAGGGTATCTAGGTAGCACAGATACGCAGTATTTT.

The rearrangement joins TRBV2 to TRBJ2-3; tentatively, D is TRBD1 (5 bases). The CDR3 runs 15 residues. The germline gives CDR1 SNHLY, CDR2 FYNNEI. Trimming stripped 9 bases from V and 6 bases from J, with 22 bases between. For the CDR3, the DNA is TGTGCCAGAGACTCGACAGCAACCCGTTCGGATACGCAGTATTTT. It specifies CARDSTATRSDTQYF.

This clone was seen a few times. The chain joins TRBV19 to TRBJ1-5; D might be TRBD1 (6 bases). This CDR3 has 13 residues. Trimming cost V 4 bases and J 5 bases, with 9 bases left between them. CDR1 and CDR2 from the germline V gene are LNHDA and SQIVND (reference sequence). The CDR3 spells CASSKGVDQPQHF. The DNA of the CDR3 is TGTGCCAGTAGTAAGGGGGTAGATCAGCCCCAGCATTTT.

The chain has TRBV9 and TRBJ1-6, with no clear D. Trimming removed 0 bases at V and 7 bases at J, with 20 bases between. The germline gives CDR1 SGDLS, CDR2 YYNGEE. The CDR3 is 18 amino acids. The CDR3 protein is CASSVEEGGGPKNSPLHF. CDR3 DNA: TGTGCCAGCAGCGTAGAAGAGGGTGGAGGGCCAAAGAATTCACCCCTCCACTTT.

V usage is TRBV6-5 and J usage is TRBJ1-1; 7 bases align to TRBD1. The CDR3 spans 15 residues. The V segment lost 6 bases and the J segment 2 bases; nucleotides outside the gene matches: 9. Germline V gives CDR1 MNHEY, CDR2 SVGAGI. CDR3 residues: CASRVRQGLNTEAFF. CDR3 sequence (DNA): TGTGCCAGCAGGGTACGACAGGGATTAAACACTGAAGCTTTCTTT.

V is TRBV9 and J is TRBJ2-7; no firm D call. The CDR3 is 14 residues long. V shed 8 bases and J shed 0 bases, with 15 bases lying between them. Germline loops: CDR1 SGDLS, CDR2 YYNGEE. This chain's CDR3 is CARPERPVSYEQYV. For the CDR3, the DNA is TGTGCCAGACCGGAGCGCCCCGTCTCCTACGAGCAGTACGTC.

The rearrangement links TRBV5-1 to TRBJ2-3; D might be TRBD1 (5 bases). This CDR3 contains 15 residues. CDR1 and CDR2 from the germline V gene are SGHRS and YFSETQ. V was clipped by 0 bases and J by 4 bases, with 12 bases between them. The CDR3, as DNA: TGCGCCAGCAGCTTGGGACAGCCACAGGCAGATACGCAGTATTTT. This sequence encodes CASSLGQPQADTQYF.

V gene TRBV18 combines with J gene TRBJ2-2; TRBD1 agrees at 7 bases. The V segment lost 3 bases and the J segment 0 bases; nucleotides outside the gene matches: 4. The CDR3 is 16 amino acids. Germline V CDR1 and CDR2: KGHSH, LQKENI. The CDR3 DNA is TGTGCCAGCTCACCTCTGGGGACAGCGAACACCGGGGAGCTGTTTTTT. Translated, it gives CASSPLGTANTGELFF.

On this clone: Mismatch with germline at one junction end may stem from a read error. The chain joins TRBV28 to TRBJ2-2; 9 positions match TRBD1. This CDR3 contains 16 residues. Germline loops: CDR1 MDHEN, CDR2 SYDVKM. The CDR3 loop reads CASGLTGTGNSGELFF. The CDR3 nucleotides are TGTGCCAGCGGACTGACCGGGACAGGGAACAGCGGGGAGCTGTTTTTT.

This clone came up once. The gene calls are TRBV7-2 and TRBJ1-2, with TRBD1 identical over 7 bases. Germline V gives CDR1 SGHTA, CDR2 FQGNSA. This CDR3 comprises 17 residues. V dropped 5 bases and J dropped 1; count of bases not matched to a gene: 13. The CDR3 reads CASSVGTTGRFNYGYTF. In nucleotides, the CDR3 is TGTGCCAGCAGCGTAGGGACGACAGGGCGTTTTAACTATGGCTACACCTTC.

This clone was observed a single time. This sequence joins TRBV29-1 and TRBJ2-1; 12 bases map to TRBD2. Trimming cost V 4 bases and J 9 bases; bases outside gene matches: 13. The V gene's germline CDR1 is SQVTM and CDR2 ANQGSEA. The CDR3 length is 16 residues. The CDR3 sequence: CSVGLAGDSRRGEQFF. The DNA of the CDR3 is TGCAGCGTTGGACTAGCGGGGGATTCTCGGAGGGGTGAGCAGTTCTTC.

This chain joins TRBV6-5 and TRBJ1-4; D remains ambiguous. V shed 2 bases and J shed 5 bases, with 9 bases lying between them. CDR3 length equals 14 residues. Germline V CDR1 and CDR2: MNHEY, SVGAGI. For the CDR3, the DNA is TGTGCCAGCAGTTACGGGCAGCTGAATGAAAAACTGTTTTTT. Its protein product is CASSYGQLNEKLFF.

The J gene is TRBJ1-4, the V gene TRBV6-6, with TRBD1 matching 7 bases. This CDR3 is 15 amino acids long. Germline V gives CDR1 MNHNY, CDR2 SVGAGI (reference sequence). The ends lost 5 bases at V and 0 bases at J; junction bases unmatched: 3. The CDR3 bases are TGTGCCAGCAGTATGACAGGGCCAACTAATGAAAAACTGTTTTTT. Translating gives CASSMTGPTNEKLFF.

The CDR3: CASSLESRRVGARNEQFF. CDR3 in DNA: TGCGCCAGCAGCTTGGAATCCCGGCGGGTGGGGGCGCGAAATGAGCAGTTCTTC. The V call is TRBV5-1, the J call TRBJ2-1; weak D call: TRBD1 (6 bases). From germline, CDR1 is SGHRS and CDR2 YFSETQ. V gave up 0 bases and J gave up 7 bases, with 23 bases separating them. This CDR3 has 18 amino acids. Variable domain in full (rest from reference TRBV5-1 and TRBJ2-1): KAGVTQTPRYLIKTRGQQVTLSCSPISGHRSVSWYQQTPGQGLQFLFEYFSETQRNKGNFPGRFSGRQFSNSRSEMNVSTLELGDSALYLCASSLESRRVGARNEQFFGPGTRLTVL.

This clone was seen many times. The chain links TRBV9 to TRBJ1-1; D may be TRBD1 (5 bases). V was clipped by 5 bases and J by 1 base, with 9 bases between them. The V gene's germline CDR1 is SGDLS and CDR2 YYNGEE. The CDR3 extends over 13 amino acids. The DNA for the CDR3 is TGTGCCAGCAGGGGAGGGGCGAACACTGAAGCTTTCTTT. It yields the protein CASRGGANTEAFF.

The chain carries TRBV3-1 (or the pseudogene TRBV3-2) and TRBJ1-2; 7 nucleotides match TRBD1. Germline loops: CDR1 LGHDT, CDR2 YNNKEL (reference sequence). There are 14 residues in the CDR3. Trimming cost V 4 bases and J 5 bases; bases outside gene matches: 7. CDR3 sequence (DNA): TGTGCCAGCAGCCGGGGGACAGAAGGTTATGGCTACACCTTC. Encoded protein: CASSRGTEGYGYTF.

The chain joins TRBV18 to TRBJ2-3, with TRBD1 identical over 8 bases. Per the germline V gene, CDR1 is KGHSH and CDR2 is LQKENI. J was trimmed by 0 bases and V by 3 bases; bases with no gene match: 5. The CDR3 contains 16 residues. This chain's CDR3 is CASSPGTGSSTDTQYF. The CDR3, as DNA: TGTGCCAGCTCACCCGGGACAGGCAGTAGCACAGATACGCAGTATTTT.

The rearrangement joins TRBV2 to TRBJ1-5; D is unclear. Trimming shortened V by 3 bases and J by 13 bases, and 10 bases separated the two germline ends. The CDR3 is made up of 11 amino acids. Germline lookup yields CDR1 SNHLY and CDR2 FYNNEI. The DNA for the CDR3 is TGTGCCAGCAGTGAGCGGGTCTTTCAGCATTTT. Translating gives CASSERVFQHF. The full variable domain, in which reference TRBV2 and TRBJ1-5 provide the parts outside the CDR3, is EPEVTQTPSHQVTQMGQEVILRCVPISNHLYFYWYRQILGQKVEFLVSFYNNEISEKSEIFDDQFSVERPDGSNFTLKIRSTKLEDSAMYFCASSERVFQHFGDGTRLSIL.

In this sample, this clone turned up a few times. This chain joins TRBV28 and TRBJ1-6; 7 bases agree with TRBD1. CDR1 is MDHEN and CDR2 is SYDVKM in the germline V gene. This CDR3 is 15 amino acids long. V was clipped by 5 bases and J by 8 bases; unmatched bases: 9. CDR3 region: CASSVVGQKDSPLHF. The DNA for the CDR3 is TGTGCCAGCAGTGTTGTGGGACAGAAGGATTCACCCCTCCACTTT.

CDR3 residues: CAWSVLGSTAPLHF. The CDR3, as DNA: TGTGCCTGGAGTGTACTGGGGAGCACGGCTCCCCTCCACTTT. This chain links TRBV30 with TRBJ1-6, with D unclear. V was clipped by 0 bases and J by 13 bases, with 16 bases between them. The germline CDR1 and CDR2 sequences are GTSNPN and SVGIG (reference sequence). The length of the CDR3 is 14 residues.

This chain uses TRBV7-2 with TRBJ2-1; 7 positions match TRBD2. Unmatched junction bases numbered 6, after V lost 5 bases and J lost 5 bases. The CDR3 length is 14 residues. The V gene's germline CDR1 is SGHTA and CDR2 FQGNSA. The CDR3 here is CASSLRDYHNEQFF. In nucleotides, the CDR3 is TGTGCCAGCAGCCTCAGGGACTACCACAATGAGCAGTTCTTC. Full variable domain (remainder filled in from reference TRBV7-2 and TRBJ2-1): GAGVSQSPSNKVTEKGKDVELRCDPISGHTALYWYRQSLGQGLEFLIYFQGNSAPDKSGLPSDRFSAERTGGSVSTLTIQRTQQEDSAVYLCASSLRDYHNEQFFGPGTRLTVL.

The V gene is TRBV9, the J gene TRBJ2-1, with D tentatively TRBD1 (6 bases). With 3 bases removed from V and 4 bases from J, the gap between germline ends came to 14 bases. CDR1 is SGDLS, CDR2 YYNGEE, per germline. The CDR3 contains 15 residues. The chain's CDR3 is CASSARQAIYNEQFF. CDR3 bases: TGTGCCAGCAGCGCCCGACAGGCGATATACAATGAGCAGTTCTTC.

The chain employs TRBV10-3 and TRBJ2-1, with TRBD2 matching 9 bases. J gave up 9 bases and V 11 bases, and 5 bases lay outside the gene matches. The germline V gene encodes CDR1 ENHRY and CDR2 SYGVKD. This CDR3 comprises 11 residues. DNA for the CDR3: TGTGCCGTCGGCGGGGGGGGTGAGCAGTTCTTC. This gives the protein CAVGGGGEQFF.